The 3 T cell receptor beta chains below all came from one sample that was sequenced in a study of cytomegalovirus exposure and HLA in healthy donors. Use of 60 Vbeta and 13 Jbeta primers characterized the PCR. Assay: immunoSEQ multiplex PCR; the TCRdb copy retains only in-frame clones and omits some. The sample records fewer than 70,000 clones, 65% to 75% being singletons. Sequencing was performed on PBMCs. The receptors shown here come from a woman aged 60-75 years in good health and CMV-seropositive.

CDR3 sequence reads: CAWSFYRGTEAFF. Here the CDR3 DNA reads TGTGCCTGGAGTTTTTACAGGGGAACTGAAGCTTTCTTT. This chain joins TRBV30 and TRBJ1-1; 7 nucleotides line up with TRBD1. The CDR3 consists of 13 residues. Germline V CDR1 and CDR2: GTSNPN, SVGIG (reference sequence). The trim removed 2 bases at V and 5 bases at J, leaving 5 bases unmatched.

This chain joins TRBV20-1 and TRBJ2-5, with D maybe TRBD2 (5 bases). CDR1 and CDR2 from the germline V gene are DFQATT and SNEGSKA (reference sequence). The V end lost 0 bases, the J end lost 13 bases, and 12 bases lay between the germline ends. CDR3 length: 11 amino acids. The CDR3: CSARDPRGGYF. CDR3 DNA sequence: TGCAGTGCTAGAGACCCCCGGGGTGGGTACTTC.

The gene calls are TRBV29-1 and TRBJ2-7; D possibly corresponds to TRBD1 (6 bases). Germline V gene data show CDR1 as SQVTM and CDR2 as ANQGSEA. V was trimmed by 7 bases and J by 4 bases, leaving 14 bases between them. This CDR3 spans 12 amino acids. The DNA for the CDR3 is TGCAGCGCCAGACAGGACTCTTACGAGCAGTACTTC. This sequence encodes CSARQDSYEQYF.